The 18 T cell receptor beta chains below were found in one sample sequenced in a study of control samples from healthy donors and cancer patients. Sequencing was performed with immunoSEQ multiplex PCR; in TCRdb, only in-frame clones are kept and a portion is missing. The table shows 150,000 or so clones, with approximately 94% occurring only once. Sequences were obtained from blood. Every receptor here comes from a man in his forties or fifties in good health.

The chain couples TRBV28 to TRBJ2-6, with D perhaps matching TRBD1 or TRBD2 (5 bases each). The germline gives CDR1 MDHEN, CDR2 SYDVKM. The CDR3 runs to 17 residues. V lost 6 bases and J lost 0, with 15 bases in between. The CDR3 spells CASRTRDRSSGANVLTF. DNA of the CDR3: TGTGCCAGCAGAACCCGGGACCGTAGCTCTGGGGCCAACGTCCTGACTTTC.

J is TRBJ1-2 and V is TRBV18; 9 nucleotides agree with TRBD1. CDR3 length: 16 residues. After removal of 0 bases from V and 4 bases from J, the junction contained 6 bases not matched to a gene. Germline V gene data show CDR1 as KGHSH and CDR2 as LQKENI. The CDR3 DNA is TGTGCCAGCTCACCACCTATAACAGGGGGCGTCTATGGCTACACCTTC. This sequence encodes CASSPPITGGVYGYTF.

The rearrangement links TRBV3-1 (or the pseudogene TRBV3-2) to TRBJ2-7, with TRBD1 matching 8 bases. Per germline, CDR1 LGHDT and CDR2 YNNKEL (reference sequence). V gave up 5 bases and J gave up 7 bases; unmatched junction bases: 13. The CDR3 is 15 residues long. CDR3 sequence: CASSGHRTGDREQYF. The CDR3 DNA is TGTGCCAGCAGCGGCCACCGAACAGGGGACAGGGAGCAGTACTTC.

The CDR3 region is CASRRDRVSDTQYF. In DNA form, the CDR3 reads TGTGCCAGTAGACGGGACAGGGTTTCAGATACGCAGTATTTT. The chain recombines TRBV19 with TRBJ2-3, with 9 bases lining up with TRBD1. V lost 6 bases to trimming and J lost 4 bases; unmatched junction nucleotides: 5. This CDR3 comprises 14 residues. CDR1 is LNHDA, CDR2 SQIVND, per germline (reference sequence).

This clone has only one observation. The chain carries TRBV7-2 and TRBJ2-4, with D possibly TRBD1 on 6 matching bases. The CDR3 totals 15 residues. Germline lookup yields CDR1 SGHTA and CDR2 FQGNSA. V was clipped by 3 bases and J by 8 bases, with 17 bases between them. CDR3 loop: CASSFPTGSVDIQYF. The CDR3 nucleotides read TGTGCCAGCAGCTTCCCTACAGGGAGTGTAGACATTCAGTACTTC.

The rearrangement uses TRBV9 and TRBJ2-3; no clear D gene. CDR1 is SGDLS, CDR2 YYNGEE, per germline. The CDR3 consists of 17 residues. Trimming removed 3 bases from V and 0 bases from J, with 17 bases in between. In DNA, the CDR3 is TGTGCCAGCAGCGGAGGTGTAGGGTTTACTAGCACAGATACGCAGTATTTT. Translation: CASSGGVGFTSTDTQYF.

The rearrangement links TRBV21-1 to TRBJ2-3; TRBD2 is taken as the D call from the table, unchecked against the DNA. TRBV21-1 counts as a pseudogene. The CDR3 is 17 amino acids. The CDR3 loop is CASSAKLGRGSTDTQYF. CDR3 DNA: TGTGCCAGCAGCGCAAAGTTGGGGAGGGGCAGCACAGATACGCAGTATTTT.

The chain carries TRBV27 and TRBJ2-1, with 9 nucleotides matching TRBD1. V shed 1 base and J 4 bases; nucleotides not matched to a gene: 5. CDR3 size: 16 residues. The germline V gene has CDR1 MNHEY and CDR2 SMNVEV (reference sequence). The CDR3: CASSLWGQGPYNEQFF. The CDR3 nucleotides read TGTGCCAGCAGTTTATGGGGACAGGGCCCTTACAATGAGCAGTTCTTC.

The rearrangement joins TRBV27 to TRBJ1-5, with TRBD1 as a possible D gene (5 bases). The V and J ends lost 0 bases and 7 bases respectively, with 10 bases between them. This CDR3 is 14 amino acids long. Per the germline V gene, CDR1 is MNHEY and CDR2 is SMNVEV (reference sequence). This CDR3 reads CASSLSFRGQPQHF. The CDR3 DNA follows: TGTGCCAGCAGTTTATCATTCCGGGGGCAGCCCCAGCATTTT.

In its sample, this clone was seen once. Other DNA sequences of this sample code for an identical CDR3. V gene TRBV10-2 combines with J gene TRBJ1-5; D not certain. V was pared by 4 bases and J by 2 bases, with 6 bases between. This CDR3 region has 13 residues. Germline V gene sequence: CDR1 WSHSY, CDR2 SAAADI. DNA of the CDR3: TGCGCCAGCAGTGGGCAGGGCAATCAGCCCCAGCATTTT. Its protein product is CASSGQGNQPQHF.

The chain employs TRBV13 and TRBJ2-1, with 7 positions matching TRBD1. After removal of 3 bases from V and 2 bases from J, the junction contained 7 bases not matched to a gene. From germline, CDR1 is PRHDT and CDR2 FYEKMQ (reference sequence). This CDR3 has 16 residues. The CDR3 reads CASSLGDRDPYNEQFF. In DNA form, the CDR3 reads TGTGCCAGCAGCTTGGGAGACAGGGACCCCTACAATGAGCAGTTCTTC. Looking up the rest from reference TRBV13 and TRBJ2-1 gives the full variable domain: AAGVIQSPRHLIKEKRETATLKCYPIPRHDTVYWYQQGPGQDPQFLISFYEKMQSDKGSIPDRFSAQQFSDYHSELNMSSLELGDSALYFCASSLGDRDPYNEQFFGPGTRLTVL.

The CDR3 is CASSLGFDTQYF. CDR3 bases: TGTGCCAGCAGTTTAGGGTTTGATACGCAGTATTTT. The chain has TRBV12-3 or TRBV12-4 and TRBJ2-3; D unclear. Trimming cost V 1 base and J 6 bases, with 5 bases left between them. The CDR3 sequence is 12 residues long.

V gene TRBV6-5 combines with J gene TRBJ1-3, with D tentatively TRBD1 (6 bases). From germline, CDR1 is MNHEY and CDR2 SVGAGI. The ends were cut back, 6 bases at V and 4 bases at J, with 16 bases in the middle. This CDR3 is built from 15 residues. CDR3 nucleotide sequence: TGTGCCAGCAGGCCACAGGGTTTCTCCGGAAACACCATATATTTT. This translates into CASRPQGFSGNTIYF.

The rearrangement joins TRBV30 to TRBJ1-5; the D gene is possibly TRBD1 (6 bases). Per the germline V gene, CDR1 is GTSNPN and CDR2 is SVGIG (reference sequence). V lost 2 bases and J 4 bases, leaving 9 bases between the germline ends. CDR3 length equals 13 residues. The CDR3 loop is CAWSIGQNQPQHF. The CDR3 nucleotides read TGTGCCTGGAGTATAGGACAGAATCAGCCCCAGCATTTT.

The gene calls are TRBV15 and TRBJ1-1; D call uncertain. This CDR3 has 14 residues. Trimming removed 8 bases at V and 1 base at J, with 14 bases between. CDR1 LNHNV and CDR2 YYDKDF come from the germline V gene (reference sequence). The CDR3 DNA is TGTGCCACCTCCTTCAGGCGGGGGAACACTGAAGCTTTCTTT. This translates into CATSFRRGNTEAFF.

The J gene is TRBJ2-3, the V gene TRBV6-2 or TRBV6-3; 11 positions match TRBD2. The CDR3 is made up of 16 amino acids. In germline, CDR1 is MNHEY, CDR2 SVGEGT. Losses at the gene ends were 5 bases for V and 4 bases for J; bases not matched to a gene: 8. The CDR3 protein is CASSPVAGGPPDTQYF. DNA of the CDR3: TGTGCCAGCAGTCCGGTAGCGGGGGGGCCCCCAGATACGCAGTATTTT.

This clone has only one observation. This chain connects TRBV30 to TRBJ1-5; D not certain. V was shortened by 1 base and J by 1 base, with 5 bases between the two germline ends. Germline-derived CDR1 and CDR2 are GTSNPN and SVGIG (reference sequence). The length of the CDR3 is 13 residues. The CDR3 loop reads CAWSGSSNQPQHF. The CDR3 nucleotides read TGTGCCTGGAGTGGTAGCAGCAATCAGCCCCAGCATTTT.

V gene TRBV10-1 combines with J gene TRBJ2-7; D remains ambiguous. Trimming removed 6 bases from V and 2 bases from J, with 11 bases in between. Germline V gene sequence: CDR1 WNHNN, CDR2 SYGVQD (reference sequence). The CDR3 extends over 13 amino acids. Here the CDR3 DNA reads TGCGCCAGCAGCCCCGGTCACACCTACGAGCAGTACTTC. As protein: CASSPGHTYEQYF.